The table lists the clone carrying this TCR beta chain with a count of one. This CDR3 contains 15 residues. Per germline, CDR1 ENHRY and CDR2 SYGVKD. Trimming took off 3 bases at V and 0 bases at J, with 12 bases between the two ends. This sample is part of a study of blood T cell repertoires in COVID-19. Study-level information: The origin of the acute and convalescent COVID-19 samples was the United States, Italy and Spain.

The protocol was immunoSEQ multiplex PCR, while the TCRdb copy is restricted to in-frame clones and leaves out a portion. The repertoire has about 78,000 clones, roughly 91% of them found once; the top ten carry about 1%. This chain joins TRBV10-3 and TRBJ2-7; perhaps TRBD2 as D (5 bases). Sequenced material: peripheral blood. The sequence came from a woman aged 45-60 years in a cohort sampled during active COVID-19. The chain's CDR3 is CAISETSGLSYEQYF. CDR3 nucleotide sequence: TGTGCCATCAGTGAAACGAGCGGCCTCTCCTACGAGCAGTACTTC.